Following are 17 T cell receptor beta chains from one sample sequenced in a study of blood T cells in healthy people across ages. For the second PCR, which ran for about 7 to 11 cycles, a sample-barcoded 5' primer and a J-beta primer mix were used. TCRdb fed the 5' RACE reads into MiXCR, producing one record per CDR3 protein. The table shows some 1.4 million distinct CDR3 sequences, with approximately 38% occurring only once. Material: blood. These receptors originate from a woman younger than 35 in good health.

V usage is TRBV20-1 and J usage is TRBJ2-2, with 10 bases fitting TRBD2. With 3 bases clipped from V and 2 bases from J, the junction kept 9 bases outside the gene matches. Per the germline V gene, CDR1 is DFQATT and CDR2 is SNEGSKA (reference sequence). The CDR3 loop spans 17 amino acids. The CDR3 loop is CSARPSGRGSNTGELFF. CDR3 in DNA: TGCAGTGCTAGGCCTAGCGGGAGAGGGAGTAACACCGGGGAGCTGTTTTTT.

This chain connects TRBV4-1 to TRBJ2-7; 10 nucleotides align to TRBD2. The CDR3 runs to 16 residues. Germline CDR1 MGHRA, CDR2 YSYEKL. The J segment lost 7 bases and the V segment lost 2 bases, leaving 11 bases of the junction unmatched. The CDR3: CASSQLAGGPNDEQYF. The CDR3 bases are TGCGCCAGCAGCCAATTAGCGGGGGGCCCCAACGATGAGCAGTACTTC.

This clonotype was seen many times. The chain links TRBV5-1 to TRBJ2-1, with 7 bases that match TRBD2. Trimming removed 3 bases from V and 4 bases from J; junction bases left unmatched: 1. This CDR3 has 13 residues. The germline V gene encodes CDR1 SGHRS and CDR2 YFSETQ. In DNA form, the CDR3 reads TGCGCCAGCAGCTCTAGCGGATACAATGAGCAGTTCTTC. Its translation: CASSSSGYNEQFF.

The chain combines TRBV29-1 with TRBJ1-1; D ambiguous. With 5 bases removed from V and 6 bases from J, the gap between germline ends came to 10 bases. Germline loops: CDR1 SQVTM, CDR2 ANQGSEA. The CDR3 totals 11 residues. CDR3 nucleotide sequence: TGCAGCGTTCGGGGTCACCCTGAAGCTTTCTTT. It codes for CSVRGHPEAFF.

This clonotype was counted a few times. The chain combines TRBV5-6 with TRBJ1-2; a weak D match, TRBD1 (5 bases). The CDR3 loop spans 13 amino acids. Germline loops: CDR1 SGHDT, CDR2 YYEEEE. The ends were cut back, 5 bases at V and 3 bases at J, with 11 bases in the middle. The CDR3 protein is CASSSQGDYGYTF. The CDR3 nucleotides are TGTGCCAGCAGTTCGCAAGGGGACTATGGCTACACCTTC.

The chain recombines TRBV20-1 with TRBJ2-3; possibly TRBD2 for D (5 bases). V lost 3 bases to trimming and J lost 3 bases, with 13 bases between them. The V gene's germline CDR1 is DFQATT and CDR2 SNEGSKA (reference sequence). CDR3 length: 14 amino acids. The CDR3 is CSASWAGGTDTQYF. In DNA, the CDR3 is TGCAGTGCTAGTTGGGCGGGCGGAACAGATACGCAGTATTTT.

The chain couples TRBV6-6 to TRBJ2-3; 8 bases agree with TRBD2. Germline CDR1 MNHNY, CDR2 SVGAGI (reference sequence). Germline trimming cut 8 bases from V and 1 base from J; bases unmatched to any gene: 8. The CDR3 runs to 15 residues. CDR3: CASLGSGRGTDTQYF. CDR3 nucleotides: TGTGCCAGCCTTGGAAGCGGGAGAGGCACAGATACGCAGTATTTT.

The rearrangement links TRBV12-3 or TRBV12-4 to TRBJ1-2; D gene uncertain. The V end lost 2 bases, the J end lost 0 bases, and 10 bases lay between the germline ends. The CDR3 has 15 residues. In DNA form, the CDR3 reads TGTGCCAGCAGTTTAAAGGGCCGTGCTAACTATGGCTACACCTTC. Translated, it gives CASSLKGRANYGYTF.

The chain employs TRBV29-1 and TRBJ1-2; D is unresolved. The germline V gene encodes CDR1 SQVTM and CDR2 ANQGSEA. V lost 3 bases and J 4 bases, leaving 12 bases between the germline ends. The CDR3 length is 13 residues. The CDR3 bases are TGCAGCGTTGAGAGCCGGGTTCTCTATGGCTACACCTTC. It encodes CSVESRVLYGYTF.

J is TRBJ1-4 and V is TRBV6-5; TRBD1 matches at 8 bases. This CDR3 region has 14 residues. Germline V gene sequence: CDR1 MNHEY, CDR2 SVGAGI. The junction had 6 bases not matched to a gene; V was cut back by 6 bases and J by 6 bases. CDR3 in amino acids: CASSPRGRDEKLFF. CDR3 nucleotides: TGTGCCAGCAGCCCCAGGGGGCGTGATGAAAAACTGTTTTTT.

The sample holds a few counts of this clonotype. The genes are TRBV20-1 and TRBJ2-5; TRBD1 aligns across 8 bases. This CDR3 comprises 14 residues. CDR1 and CDR2 (germline): DFQATT, SNEGSKA (reference sequence). V lost 5 bases to trimming and J lost 7 bases; unmatched junction nucleotides: 12. CDR3 nucleotides: TGCAGTGCTCCTGCCGTAGGACAGGGTGGGACCCAGTACTTC. Protein: CSAPAVGQGGTQYF.

This chain links TRBV7-3 with TRBJ2-1; 11 bases agree with TRBD1. Germline V gene data show CDR1 as SGHTA and CDR2 as FQGTGA. The CDR3 length is 17 residues. The ends lost 5 bases at V and 7 bases at J; junction bases unmatched: 13. CDR3 region: CASSITLGTGGFNEQFF. As DNA, the CDR3 is TGTGCCAGCAGCATCACATTGGGGACAGGGGGATTTAATGAGCAGTTCTTC.

This clonotype was observed a handful of times. The chain joins TRBV7-9 to TRBJ2-7; TRBD1 matches 9 bases. The trim removed 4 bases at V and 6 bases at J, leaving 7 bases unmatched. Germline CDR1 and CDR2: SEHNR and FQNEAQ (reference sequence). This CDR3 is 14 amino acids long. The CDR3 DNA sequence: TGTGCCAGCAGCTCCTCTCCGACAGGGGGCGAGCAGTACTTC. Its protein is CASSSSPTGGEQYF.

The chain has TRBV20-1 and TRBJ2-7; D gene uncertain. The J call may be incorrect, as the DNA end agrees better with TRBJ2-4. CDR1 is DFQATT and CDR2 is SNEGSKA in the germline V gene (reference sequence). This CDR3 has 14 amino acids. CDR3 protein: CSASYNQAKNIQYF. The DNA for the CDR3 is TGCAGTGCTAGTTACAACCAAGCCAAAAACATTCAGTACTTC.

CDR3 DNA sequence: TGCAGCGTTATGGGCCCCGAGACCCCTGGGGCCAACGTCCTGACTTTC. Translating gives CSVMGPETPGANVLTF. The rearrangement links TRBV29-1 to TRBJ2-6, with D uncertain. Per germline, CDR1 SQVTM and CDR2 ANQGSEA. This CDR3 has 16 residues. V gave up 5 bases and J gave up 2 bases, with 16 bases separating them.

The table lists this clonotype with many counts. An end of the junction does not agree with germline; a read error may underlie this. The chain joins TRBV6-4 to TRBJ1-6; D is undetermined. The germline V gene has CDR1 MRHNA and CDR2 SNTAGT. The CDR3 has 13 residues. CDR3 DNA: TGTGCCAGCAGTGACTCCAATAATTCACCCCTCCACTTT. This translates into CASSDSNNSPLHF.

The chain recombines TRBV4-1 with TRBJ2-1; 13 bases match TRBD2. The CDR3 is 17 amino acids. The ends lost 2 bases at V and 7 bases at J; junction bases unmatched: 8. The V gene's germline CDR1 is MGHRA and CDR2 YSYEKL. The CDR3 DNA is TGCGCCAGCAGCCAAAGGGGACTAGCGGGACTCTTGAATGAGCAGTTCTTC. It codes for CASSQRGLAGLLNEQFF.